Below are 31 T cell receptor beta chains sequenced from a single sample in a study of shared clonotypes between healthy human individuals. Only CD45RO-negative cells positively selected for CCR7 counted as naive CD8 cells, so terminally differentiated effector memory CD45RA+ cells were excluded. Data came from immunoSEQ multiplex PCR; TCRdb stores just in-frame clones and leaves some out. The sample records roughly 1,800,000 clones, roughly 95% being singletons. Specimen: naive CD8+ T cells sorted from blood. The receptors were sampled from a man between 18 and 29 years old in good health.

Comment on this clone: Other DNA sequences of this sample code for an identical CDR3. The chain employs TRBV10-2 and TRBJ2-7, with D hard to call. Per the germline V gene, CDR1 is WSHSY and CDR2 is SAAADI. V was shortened by 2 bases and J by 6 bases, with 5 bases between the two germline ends. The CDR3 spans 11 residues. This CDR3 is CASSEGAEQYF. In DNA, the CDR3 is TGCGCCAGCAGTGAGGGAGCCGAGCAGTACTTC.

V usage is TRBV19 and J usage is TRBJ2-7, with TRBD2 matching over 12 bases. This CDR3 comprises 18 residues. Germline CDR1 LNHDA, CDR2 SQIVND (reference sequence). J lost 1 base, V lost 3 bases, and 10 bases had no gene match. In DNA, the CDR3 is TGTGCCAGTAGTATGATACTAGCGGGAGGTGCCGGGTCCTACGAGCAGTACTTC. Translating it yields CASSMILAGGAGSYEQYF.

This clone was counted once. Other DNA sequences in the same sample also yield this CDR3. The chain combines TRBV4-1 with TRBJ2-7, with a weak D call TRBD2 (5 bases). The CDR3 runs 14 residues. Per the germline V gene, CDR1 is MGHRA and CDR2 is YSYEKL. The germline V and J ends were trimmed by 2 bases and 0 bases, with 8 bases remaining between them. CDR3 nucleotide sequence: TGCGCCAGCAGCCAATTAGCGAGCTCCTACGAGCAGTACTTC. Its translation is CASSQLASSYEQYF.

V is TRBV19 and J is TRBJ1-1, with a tentative D call TRBD1 (5 bases). This CDR3 region has 15 residues. CDR1 and CDR2 from the germline V gene are LNHDA and SQIVND (reference sequence). Between the trimmed V and J ends, which lost 1 base and 4 bases, there was a span of 13 bases. The CDR3 DNA reads as TGTGCCAGTAGTATAGCCCACAGTGGGGGCACTGAAGCTTTCTTT. Protein: CASSIAHSGGTEAFF.

The V and J genes are TRBV30 and TRBJ2-1; D may be TRBD2 (5 bases). The ends were cut back, 0 bases at V and 5 bases at J, with 8 bases in the middle. The CDR3 sequence is 13 residues long. The germline gives CDR1 GTSNPN, CDR2 SVGIG (reference sequence). The CDR3 region has the DNA TGTGCCTGGAGTGTATTCGGGGACAATGAGCAGTTCTTC. Its translation is CAWSVFGDNEQFF.

The CDR3 loop reads CASRWTSGYNEQFF. CDR3 nucleotides: TGTGCCAGCAGATGGACTAGCGGTTACAATGAGCAGTTCTTC. The chain carries TRBV27 and TRBJ2-1; 10 nucleotides align to TRBD2. The CDR3 is 14 amino acids. Germline V CDR1 and CDR2: MNHEY, SMNVEV (reference sequence). The V gene end was trimmed by 6 bases and the J gene end by 4 bases; junction bases not matched to a gene: 3.

The V call is TRBV7-9, the J call TRBJ2-3; a weak D match, TRBD1 (6 bases). Germline-derived CDR1 and CDR2 are SEHNR and FQNEAQ (reference sequence). V was trimmed by 5 bases and J by 0 bases, leaving 15 bases between them. The CDR3 is made up of 16 amino acids. The CDR3 is CASSLLDSLSTDTQYF. CDR3 bases: TGTGCCAGCAGCCTCTTGGACAGCCTTAGCACAGATACGCAGTATTTT.

The rearrangement links TRBV28 to TRBJ1-2; no reliable D call. The CDR3 has 14 amino acids. Trimming removed 11 bases at V and 2 bases at J, with 18 bases between. Germline V CDR1 and CDR2: MDHEN, SYDVKM. CDR3 sequence: CAAKEGVGNYGYTF. CDR3 in DNA: TGTGCCGCGAAGGAGGGCGTTGGGAACTATGGCTACACCTTC.

The V gene is TRBV29-1, the J gene TRBJ2-3, with 13 nucleotides matching TRBD2. V lost 6 bases, J lost 4 bases, and 4 bases stayed unmatched. CDR1 and CDR2 from the germline V gene are SQVTM and ANQGSEA. CDR3 length equals 14 residues. The CDR3, as DNA: TGCAGCGTAGGAACTAGCGGGGGGGCAGATACGCAGTATTTT. This codes for CSVGTSGGADTQYF.

The CDR3 loop is CASSFVTRAADTQYF. The CDR3, as DNA: TGTGCCAGCAGCTTCGTCACCCGGGCGGCAGATACGCAGTATTTT. This chain uses TRBV7-8 with TRBJ2-3; D not certain. Germline V gene data show CDR1 as SGHVS and CDR2 as FQNEAQ. There are 15 residues in the CDR3. Trimming took off 3 bases at V and 4 bases at J, with 14 bases between the two ends.

CDR3 nucleotide sequence: TGCGCCAGCAGCTTGGGGGACAGGGGCAATGAGCAGTTCTTC. This codes for CASSLGDRGNEQFF. The chain joins TRBV5-1 to TRBJ2-1, with 10 bases that match TRBD1. Trimming removed 0 bases from V and 6 bases from J; junction bases left unmatched: 0. Germline CDR1 is SGHRS and CDR2 is YFSETQ. This CDR3 comprises 14 residues.

CDR3 coding DNA: TGTGCCAGCAGCCCTGTATACACGGACGCCTCTGGGGCCAACGTCCTGACTTTC. Its protein is CASSPVYTDASGANVLTF. The genes are TRBV7-9 and TRBJ2-6, with D unclear. CDR1 SEHNR and CDR2 FQNEAQ come from the germline V gene (reference sequence). The CDR3 spans 18 residues. V gave up 5 bases and J gave up 0 bases, with 17 bases separating them.

CDR3 sequence: CASSFFGGGHYGYTF. The CDR3 nucleotides are TGTGCCAGCAGTTTCTTCGGGGGGGGGCATTATGGCTACACCTTC. The chain carries TRBV27 and TRBJ1-2; weak D call: TRBD1 (6 bases). Germline loops: CDR1 MNHEY, CDR2 SMNVEV (reference sequence). This CDR3 comprises 15 residues. Trimming left V 3 bases short and J 5 bases short, with 16 bases between.

The chain links TRBV5-1 to TRBJ2-7; 7 nucleotides agree with TRBD1. CDR1 and CDR2 (germline): SGHRS, YFSETQ. Losses at the gene ends were 3 bases for V and 4 bases for J; bases not matched to a gene: 10. The CDR3 consists of 15 residues. CDR3 in amino acids: CASSWGPGTEYEQYF. CDR3 coding DNA: TGCGCCAGCAGCTGGGGCCCGGGGACAGAGTACGAGCAGTACTTC. Complete variable domain (other parts from reference TRBV5-1 and TRBJ2-7): KAGVTQTPRYLIKTRGQQVTLSCSPISGHRSVSWYQQTPGQGLQFLFEYFSETQRNKGNFPGRFSGRQFSNSRSEMNVSTLELGDSALYLCASSWGPGTEYEQYFGPGTRLTVT.

The gene calls are TRBV29-1 and TRBJ2-5; a possible D gene is TRBD1 (5 bases). The CDR3 runs to 14 residues. V lost 5 bases and J 5 bases, leaving 18 bases between the germline ends. Germline CDR1 is SQVTM and CDR2 is ANQGSEA. The CDR3: CSVPLGQGRETQYF. CDR3 nucleotide sequence: TGCAGCGTTCCCTTGGGGCAGGGTCGCGAGACCCAGTACTTC.

This chain joins TRBV4-2 and TRBJ2-7; 13 bases fit TRBD2. CDR3 length: 15 amino acids. After removal of 6 bases from V and 4 bases from J, the junction contained 6 bases not matched to a gene. Per germline, CDR1 LGHNA and CDR2 YNFKEQ. DNA for the CDR3: TGTGCCAGCAGACTAACTAGCGGGGGGGCGTACGAGCAGTACTTC. It encodes CASRLTSGGAYEQYF.

V and J are TRBV5-1 and TRBJ2-6; weak D call: TRBD2 (6 bases). V lost 0 bases and J 0 bases, leaving 13 bases between the germline ends. CDR1 and CDR2 from the germline V gene are SGHRS and YFSETQ. The CDR3 extends over 18 amino acids. CDR3 sequence (DNA): TGCGCCAGCAGCTTGGCGGAGGGAGACCTCTCTGGGGCCAACGTCCTGACTTTC. Its translation: CASSLAEGDLSGANVLTF.

The chain recombines TRBV4-1 with TRBJ1-2, with TRBD1 identical over 7 bases. Germline V gene lookup returns CDR1 MGHRA and CDR2 YSYEKL. V lost 1 base, J lost 6 bases, and 11 bases stayed unmatched. The CDR3 covers 16 residues. The CDR3 coding sequence is TGCGCCAGCAGCCAAGTGCCGCAGGGGGGCGCGGATGGCTACACCTTC. Encoded protein: CASSQVPQGGADGYTF.

V gene TRBV9 combines with J gene TRBJ1-6; D possibly corresponds to TRBD1 (5 bases). The CDR3 is made up of 14 amino acids. Trimming pared 0 bases from V and 8 bases from J, leaving 9 bases between. Germline V gene sequence: CDR1 SGDLS, CDR2 YYNGEE. CDR3 nucleotides: TGTGCCAGCAGCGTAGGTGACAGTCATTCACCCCTCCACTTT. It translates to CASSVGDSHSPLHF. Drawing the rest from reference TRBV9 and TRBJ1-6, the complete variable domain is DSGVTQTPKHLITATGQRVTLRCSPRSGDLSVYWYQQSLDQGLQFLIQYYNGEERAKGNILERFSAQQFPDLHSELNLSSLELGDSALYFCASSVGDSHSPLHFGNGTRLTVT.

The chain is built from TRBV5-6 and TRBJ1-6; D is unresolved. Trimming took 0 bases from V and 6 from J, leaving 4 bases between them. The CDR3 has 13 amino acids. Per germline, CDR1 SGHDT and CDR2 YYEEEE. CDR3 in DNA: TGTGCCAGCAGCTTGGGGACTAATTCACCCCTCCACTTT. This sequence encodes CASSLGTNSPLHF.

V and J are TRBV27 and TRBJ1-5; TRBD1 matches at 8 bases. This CDR3 is built from 16 residues. CDR1 is MNHEY and CDR2 is SMNVEV in the germline V gene (reference sequence). The trim removed 5 bases at V and 5 bases at J, leaving 11 bases unmatched. The CDR3 sequence: CASSPSTGEADQPQHF. CDR3 bases: TGTGCCAGCAGTCCGTCGACAGGGGAAGCGGATCAGCCCCAGCATTTT.

This chain links TRBV7-9 with TRBJ2-3; perhaps D is TRBD1 or TRBD2 (5 bases each). V was cut by 5 bases and J by 2 bases, with 23 bases left in between. CDR1 and CDR2 from the germline V gene are SEHNR and FQNEAQ (reference sequence). The CDR3 is made up of 18 amino acids. CDR3 loop: CASSQTKGRGRDTDTQYF. The CDR3 DNA is TGTGCCAGCAGCCAGACTAAGGGGCGCGGTCGAGACACAGATACGCAGTATTTT.

This clone appeared once. Other DNA sequences of this sample code for an identical CDR3. The chain joins TRBV27 to TRBJ2-7; 7 nucleotides align to TRBD1. The CDR3 is 14 amino acids. V lost 5 bases to trimming and J lost 4 bases; unmatched junction nucleotides: 8. Per the germline V gene, CDR1 is MNHEY and CDR2 is SMNVEV (reference sequence). The CDR3 bases are TGTGCCAGCAGTCTGACAGGGTCGGGATACGAGCAGTACTTC. It yields the protein CASSLTGSGYEQYF.

The chain joins TRBV10-1 to TRBJ2-3, with D uncertain. The CDR3 is 13 residues long. The germline gives CDR1 WNHNN, CDR2 SYGVQD (reference sequence). With 0 bases removed from V and 10 bases from J, the gap between germline ends came to 11 bases. Here the CDR3 reads CASSESAGSAQYF. The CDR3 nucleotides read TGCGCCAGCAGTGAGTCGGCAGGATCTGCGCAGTATTTT.

The chain has TRBV6-1 and TRBJ1-1; 10 bases align to TRBD1. V lost 3 bases and J lost 5; bases outside the gene matches: 6. There are 15 residues in the CDR3. Germline CDR1 and CDR2: MNHNS and SASEGT. The CDR3 DNA is TGTGCCAGCAGTGATTGGACAGGGGGAGAGACTGAAGCTTTCTTT. Translated: CASSDWTGGETEAFF.

This clone was found once. The chain uses TRBV13 and TRBJ2-3; D is unresolved. Germline CDR1 reads PRHDT; CDR2 reads FYEKMQ (reference sequence). V was pared by 3 bases and J by 5 bases, with 6 bases between. This CDR3 is 12 amino acids long. CDR3 DNA sequence: TGTGCCAGCAGCTTCCTCGGAGATACGCAGTATTTT. This codes for CASSFLGDTQYF.

Comment on this clone: The same CDR3 arises from other DNA sequences in this sample as well. The chain recombines TRBV7-9 with TRBJ2-3; unclear D gene. Germline CDR1 is SEHNR and CDR2 is FQNEAQ (reference sequence). This CDR3 has 14 residues. Trimming stripped 2 bases from V and 2 bases from J, with 8 bases between. The DNA of the CDR3 is TGTGCCAGCAGCTTAAACAGCCTCACAGATACGCAGTATTTT. Residues: CASSLNSLTDTQYF. Combining the CDR3 with reference TRBV7-9 and TRBJ2-3 gives the whole variable domain DTGVSQNPRHKITKRGQNVTFRCDPISEHNRLYWYRQTLGQGPEFLTYFQNEAQLEKSRLLSDRFSAERPKGSFSTLEIQRTEQGDSAMYLCASSLNSLTDTQYFGPGTRLTVL.

A remark on this clone: Other DNA sequences in this specimen translate into the identical CDR3. The chain employs TRBV4-1 and TRBJ2-7; D gene ambiguous. V lost 3 bases and J lost 4, with 7 bases in between. CDR3 size: 12 residues. Germline V gene sequence: CDR1 MGHRA, CDR2 YSYEKL. CDR3 in DNA: TGCGCCAGCAGCCAGACCGGTTACGAGCAGTACTTC. Translated: CASSQTGYEQYF.

This chain connects TRBV27 to TRBJ1-2, with a weak D call TRBD1 (6 bases). Germline V gene sequence: CDR1 MNHEY, CDR2 SMNVEV (reference sequence). The CDR3 has 13 amino acids. The V end was cut by 6 bases, the J end by 4 bases, with 12 bases between. DNA for the CDR3: TGTGCCAGCAGGACGGGACAAGTCTATGGCTACACCTTC. This codes for CASRTGQVYGYTF.

The chain employs TRBV10-2 and TRBJ2-7, with D perhaps assigned TRBD1 or TRBD2 (6 bases each). Per the germline V gene, CDR1 is WSHSY and CDR2 is SAAADI. V was pared by 5 bases and J by 3 bases, with 8 bases between. The CDR3 runs 12 residues. CDR3 sequence: CASSKGGYEQYF. DNA of the CDR3: TGCGCCAGCAGTAAGGGGGGCTACGAGCAGTACTTC.

The V and J genes are TRBV5-6 and TRBJ1-3, with D unresolved. Trimming took 4 bases from V and 0 from J, leaving 11 bases between them. Germline-derived CDR1 and CDR2 are SGHDT and YYEEEE. The CDR3 sequence is 15 residues long. CDR3 loop: CASSLLASSGNTIYF. CDR3 bases: TGTGCCAGCAGCCTCCTAGCGTCCTCTGGAAACACCATATATTTT.